This T cell receptor (beta chain) derives from a study of shared clonotypes between healthy human individuals (dated by TCRdb to the early 2020s). In terms of the full investigation: The cohort included three men and a couple of women between 18 and 49 years of age. To increase sequencing depth and limit assay-specific biases, TCR repertoire library preparation and sequencing were carried out by different laboratories using diverse techniques. For each donor, CD4 naive and CD4 memory were each run on three plates, CD8 naive on two plates, and CD8 memory on one plate. To estimate repertoire size and how much clonotypes are shared between individuals, the study performed deep sequencing of blood TCR repertoires from roughly five healthy adults. Per donor, leukapheresis produced somewhere between about 0.9 and 9.5 billion PBMCs.

Healthy HIV-negative adults with no recently reported acute infections or vaccinations were included as donors. Every donor was a Caucasian adult living in Nashville, Tennessee, USA. CD4+ T cells were enriched by magnetic negative selection, after which naive cells were positively selected on CD45RA and the negative fraction was taken as the memory subset. After blood collection by leukapheresis, PBMCs were isolated using Ficoll-Histopaque density gradient centrifugation and then cryopreserved in the vapor phase of liquid nitrogen. Analytical flow cytometry was used to check the purity and quantity of each magnetically sorted T cell population. Genomic DNA was isolated from every sorted fraction and measured by UV absorbance on a Nanodrop 2000c. The investigation overall reported the following: Pairwise subsampling indicated that sequencing depth was expected to affect the degree of clonotype sharing among donors. The small number of donors limited the genetic and exposure-history diversity represented. Clonotypes shared by all four sorted-subset donors showed higher generation probabilities than non-shared clonotypes. About 4.5% of naive CD4, 3.5% of naive CD8, 2.3% of memory CD4, and about 0.4% of memory CD8 clonotypes were shared across a few donors. Only blood was sampled, and tissue TCR repertoires likely differ from those in blood. Naive subsets generally had larger estimated clonotype richness than memory subsets did. Incomplete sequencing was indicated by rarefaction of sorted-subset datasets, despite the large sequencing depth.

About this clone itself: No antigen is known for it. Base qualities are missing; no much larger clone stands one base away.

Using the deep immunoSEQ assay, multiplex PCR amplified TCR CDR3 regions from genomic DNA. Genomic DNA extracted from each cell subset was distributed evenly over all wells of several immunoSEQ 96-well plates, and each plate served as one replicate. For sorted subsets, roughly 200 ng of genomic DNA, equivalent to roughly 33,000 T cell genomes, went into each replicate PCR. The purified libraries were quantified using a Qubit 3.0 fluorometer, sized with a Bioanalyzer 2100, and then quantified again using the KAPA Library Quantification kit. A separate single-read 150-cycle Illumina NextSeq 550 flow cell was used to sequence each immunoSEQ 96-well plate. The source study handled its data this way. Because the immunoSEQ output held only junctional sequences and lacked quality scores, the filtering could not match the filtering applied to full-length reads. To assign V/J genes and CDR3, sequences were annotated using PyIR, a Python wrapper for IgBLAST v1.9, with IMGT germline references. Reads were removed for weak V/J assignments (E-value above 1e-6), missing CDR3, stop codons, out-of-frame junctions, or ambiguous translated residues. V3J clonotypes were defined as sequences sharing an identical inferred V gene, J gene, and CDR3 amino acid sequence. The percentage overlap between two repertoires was calculated by dividing the number of shared unique clonotypes by the size of the smaller repertoire. Repertoire richness was assessed with RTK rarefaction, the Chao1 estimator, and Recon v2.1 estimates of unobserved clonotypes. OLGA was used to compute generation probabilities for all TCRbeta clonotypes that the gDNA method yielded from a few donors. TCRdb took this table from immuneACCESS and kept in-frame rearrangements with V and J called. Such tables lack part of the clones; where checked against another copy, unresolved V genes explain under half of the gap, and the rest is unexplained. The DNA was the basis for D and trimming; V, J and clone size are from that table. The sample table records millions of clones; approximately 90% of these occur just once. The ten largest clones capture 0.11% to 0.15% of the sample.

From the germline V gene (reference sequence), CDR1 is SEHNR and CDR2 is FQNEAQ. The CDR3 measures 13 amino acids from cysteine to phenylalanine. Solely the CDR3 DNA is kept, with 39 bases framed from the first base. The junction carries 9 bases between V and J, which are trimmed by 2 bases and 5 bases respectively. The sequence was collected from a young man in good health. The specimen was naive CD4+ T cells sorted from blood. What the cell subset or site label conveys for this sample: CD45RA+ positively selected. This receptor chain uses TRBV7-9 and TRBJ2-5; a tentative D call is TRBD1 (5 bases match). The DNA is TGTGCCAGCAGCTTAAACGCAGGGGAGACCCAGTACTTC. This yields the protein CASSLNAGETQYF.